Sequencing of this TCR beta chain was carried out in a study of STAT3 mutations in large granular lymphocyte leukemia. Of note for this clone: No antigen is known for it.

Study-level findings and limits: Differing intervals and regimens complicate linking therapy response to clone burden. Every T-LGLL patient had at least one immunodominant TCRbeta clonotype.

The CDR3 spans 15 residues. Trimming shortened V by 7 bases and J by 0 bases, and 13 bases separated the two germline ends. Germline V gene sequence: CDR1 SGHAT, CDR2 FQNNGV. The table came from immunoSEQ multiplex PCR; TCRdb's copy has only in-frame clones and leaves some out. The table has 10,000 to 15,000 clones, 90% seen once. The chain couples TRBV11-2 to TRBJ2-1; maybe TRBD2 (7 bases). Sequenced input: peripheral blood mononuclear cells. This TCR was sampled from a man between 40 and 49 years old with T-cell large granular lymphocyte leukemia. Some clones in this sample may be carry-over from other donors' samples. This chain's CDR3 is CASTAGASSYNEQFF. DNA of the CDR3: TGTGCCAGCACCGCGGGGGCGAGCTCCTACAATGAGCAGTTCTTC. The full variable domain, in which reference TRBV11-2 and TRBJ2-1 provide the parts outside the CDR3, is EAGVAQSPRYKIIEKRQSVAFWCNPISGHATLYWYQQILGQGPKLLIQFQNNGVVDDSQLPKDRFSAERLKGVDSTLKIQPAKLEDSAVYLCASTAGASSYNEQFFGPGTRLTVL.